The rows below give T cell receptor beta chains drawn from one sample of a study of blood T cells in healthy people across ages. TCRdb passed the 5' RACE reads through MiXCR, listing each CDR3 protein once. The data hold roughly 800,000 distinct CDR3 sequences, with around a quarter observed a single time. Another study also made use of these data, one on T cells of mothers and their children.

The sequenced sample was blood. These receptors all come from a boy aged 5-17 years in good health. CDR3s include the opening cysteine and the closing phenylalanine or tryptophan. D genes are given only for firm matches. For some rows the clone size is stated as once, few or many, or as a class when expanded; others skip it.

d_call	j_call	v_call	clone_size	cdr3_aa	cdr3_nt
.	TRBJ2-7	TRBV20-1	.	CSAPTGSNYEQYF	TGCAGTGCTCCCACCGGGTCAAACTACGAGCAGTACTTC
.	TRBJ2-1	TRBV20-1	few	CSASRGDNEQFF	TGCAGTGCTAGTCGAGGGGACAATGAGCAGTTCTTC
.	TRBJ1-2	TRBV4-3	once	CASSQDRVLHYGYTF	TGCGCCAGCAGCCAAGATCGGGTATTGCACTATGGCTACACCTTC
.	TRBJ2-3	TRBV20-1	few	CSAREVNADTQYF	TGCAGTGCTAGAGAAGTTAACGCAGATACGCAGTATTTT
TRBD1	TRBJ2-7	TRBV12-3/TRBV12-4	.	CASRTGGDYLGYEQYF	TGTGCCAGCAGAACAGGGGGCGACTACCTCGGCTACGAGCAGTACTTC
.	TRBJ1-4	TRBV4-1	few	CASSQPPRAGNEKLFF	TGCGCCAGCAGCCAACCCCCACGGGCAGGGAATGAAAAACTGTTTTTT
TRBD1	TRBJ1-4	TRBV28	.	CASSSSGGINEKLFF	TGTGCCAGCAGTTCCTCAGGGGGTATTAACGAAAAACTGTTTTTT
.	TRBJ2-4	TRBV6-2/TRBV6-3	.	CASSYGMNIQYF	TGTGCCAGCAGTTACGGGATGAACATTCAGTACTTC
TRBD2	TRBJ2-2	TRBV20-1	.	CMVEGTKNTGELFF	TGCATGGTAGAGGGGACTAAGAACACCGGGGAGCTGTTTTTT
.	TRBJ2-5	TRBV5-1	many	CASSLPAGTSGETQYF	TGCGCCAGCAGCTTGCCCGCCGGGACGTCGGGGGAGACCCAGTACTTC
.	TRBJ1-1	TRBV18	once	CASSPVPGSNTEAFF	TGTGCCAGCTCACCGGTGCCAGGGTCTAACACTGAAGCTTTCTTT
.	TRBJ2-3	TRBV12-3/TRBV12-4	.	CASSLQGSDTQYF	TGTGCCAGCAGTTTACAGGGGTCAGATACGCAGTATTTT
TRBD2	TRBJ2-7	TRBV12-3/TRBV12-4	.	CASSLNPGLANGEQYF	TGTGCCAGCAGTTTAAATCCCGGACTAGCTAACGGCGAGCAGTACTTC
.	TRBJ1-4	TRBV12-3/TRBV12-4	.	CASSPSGGAHNEKLFF	TGTGCCAGCAGTCCCTCCGGAGGGGCCCATAATGAAAAACTGTTTTTT
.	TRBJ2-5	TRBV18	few	CASSPSGEETQYF	TGTGCCAGCTCACCTTCCGGGGAAGAGACCCAGTACTTC
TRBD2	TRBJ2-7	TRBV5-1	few	CASSSTSGVSEQYF	TGCGCCAGCAGCTCGACTAGCGGGGTGAGCGAGCAGTACTTC
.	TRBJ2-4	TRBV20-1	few	CSAARQNIQYF	TGCAGTGCTGCCCGCCAAAACATTCAGTACTTC
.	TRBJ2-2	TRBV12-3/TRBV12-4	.	CASSLSQAGELFF	TGTGCCAGCAGTTTATCCCAGGCCGGGGAGCTGTTTTTT
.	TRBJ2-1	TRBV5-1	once	CASAPLGASYNEQFF	TGCGCCAGTGCCCCTCTGGGGGCCTCCTACAATGAGCAGTTCTTC
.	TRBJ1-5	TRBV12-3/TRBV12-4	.	CASSSAYRASNQPQHF	TGTGCCAGCAGTTCGGCGTACAGGGCGAGCAATCAGCCCCAGCATTTT
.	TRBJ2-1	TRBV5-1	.	CASSNQRSSYNEQFF	TGCGCCAGCAGCAACCAGAGGAGCTCCTACAATGAGCAGTTCTTC
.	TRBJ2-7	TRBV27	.	CASTPNRDLYEQYF	TGTGCCAGCACTCCCAATAGGGATTTGTACGAGCAGTACTTC
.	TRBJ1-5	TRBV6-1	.	CASSEGLSPQPQHF	TGTGCCAGCAGTGAAGGCCTTAGCCCTCAGCCCCAGCATTTT
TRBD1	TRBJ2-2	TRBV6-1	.	CASSDDRGLFTGELFF	TGTGCCAGCAGTGACGACAGGGGTTTGTTCACCGGGGAGCTGTTTTTT
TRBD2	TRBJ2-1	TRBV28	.	CASSFRFVAGGQSNEQFF	TGTGCCAGCAGTTTCCGCTTTGTAGCGGGGGGCCAATCCAATGAGCAGTTCTTC
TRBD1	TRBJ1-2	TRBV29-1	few	CSVIRDRESGYTF	TGCAGCGTGATCCGGGACAGGGAGAGTGGCTACACCTTC
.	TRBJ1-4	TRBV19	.	CASHGAEKLFF	TGTGCCAGTCATGGTGCGGAAAAACTGTTTTTT
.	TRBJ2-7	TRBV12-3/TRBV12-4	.	CASSFSGHLYEQYF	TGTGCCAGCAGTTTCTCAGGACATCTGTACGAGCAGTACTTC
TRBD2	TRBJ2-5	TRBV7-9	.	CASSLGSSGLWIETQYF	TGTGCCAGCAGCTTAGGGTCCTCGGGACTATGGATAGAGACCCAGTACTTC
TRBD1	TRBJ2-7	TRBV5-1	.	CASRLTGDYEQYF	TGCGCCAGCCGTTTGACAGGGGACTACGAGCAGTACTTC
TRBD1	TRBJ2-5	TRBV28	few	CASSHPGTGGRETQYF	TGTGCCAGCAGCCATCCCGGGACAGGGGGTCGAGAGACCCAGTACTTC
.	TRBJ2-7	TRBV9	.	CASSVGLGGLSYEQYF	TGTGCCAGCAGCGTAGGGCTCGGGGGTCTCTCCTACGAGCAGTACTTC
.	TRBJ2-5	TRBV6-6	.	CASSYADGKETQYF	TGTGCCAGCAGTTACGCGGACGGGAAAGAGACCCAGTACTTC
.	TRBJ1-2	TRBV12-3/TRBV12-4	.	CASSPKDGYTF	TGTGCCAGCAGTCCTAAAGATGGCTACACCTTC
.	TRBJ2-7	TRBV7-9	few	CASSSHTGHEQYF	TGTGCCAGCAGCTCCCACACAGGGCACGAGCAGTACTTC
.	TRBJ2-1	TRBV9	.	CASSSQNYEQFF	TGTGCCAGCAGCTCCCAAAACTATGAGCAGTTCTTC
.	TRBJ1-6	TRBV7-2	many	CASSLGLGTQYNSPLHF	TGTGCCAGCAGCTTAGGTCTCGGGACTCAGTATAATTCACCCCTCCACTTT
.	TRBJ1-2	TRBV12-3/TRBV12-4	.	CASNRGTRGYTF	TGTGCCAGCAATCGTGGGACGCGTGGCTACACCTTC
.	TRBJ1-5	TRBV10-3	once	CAISERILGQLYNQPQHF	TGTGCCATCAGTGAGCGAATCCTCGGACAGCTCTACAATCAGCCCCAGCATTTT
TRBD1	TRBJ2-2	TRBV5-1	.	CATTGDTGELFF	TGCGCCACGACAGGGGACACCGGGGAGCTGTTTTTT
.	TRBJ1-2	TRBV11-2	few	CASSLDLRGNYGYTF	TGTGCCAGCAGCTTAGATCTACGGGGAAACTATGGCTACACCTTC
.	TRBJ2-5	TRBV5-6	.	CASSPPADYQETQYF	TGTGCCAGCAGCCCTCCAGCGGATTACCAAGAGACCCAGTACTTC
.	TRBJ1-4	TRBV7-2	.	CASSRTAAIATNEKLFF	TGTGCCAGCAGTAGGACAGCCGCGATAGCAACTAATGAAAAACTGTTTTTT
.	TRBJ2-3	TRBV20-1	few	CVWGGGLYTDTQYF	TGCGTATGGGGAGGTGGCCTCTATACAGATACGCAGTATTTT
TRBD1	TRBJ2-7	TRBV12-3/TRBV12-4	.	CASRLRAGGSYEQYF	TGTGCCAGCAGGTTAAGGGCAGGGGGCTCCTACGAGCAGTACTTC
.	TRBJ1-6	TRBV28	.	CASRNGDGAPGAHSPLHF	TGTGCCAGCAGGAACGGAGATGGGGCCCCCGGGGCGCATTCACCCCTCCACTTT
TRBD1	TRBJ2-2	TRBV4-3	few	CASSSQLPGQEGTGELFF	TGCGCCAGCAGCTCTCAATTACCGGGACAGGAGGGCACCGGGGAGCTGTTTTTT
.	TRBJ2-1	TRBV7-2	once	CASSFMVGEQFF	TGTGCCAGCAGCTTTATGGTTGGCGAGCAGTTCTTC
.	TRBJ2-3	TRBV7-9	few	CASSLTDHTDTQYF	TGTGCCAGCAGCTTAACGGACCACACAGATACGCAGTATTTT
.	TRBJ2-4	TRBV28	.	CASSLTGQAEYF	TGTGCCAGCAGTTTAACGGGCCAGGCTGAATACTTC
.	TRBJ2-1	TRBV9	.	CASSVSPGNEQFF	TGTGCCAGCAGCGTATCTCCAGGGAATGAGCAGTTCTTC
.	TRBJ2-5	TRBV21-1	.	CASSKEARARLETQYF	TGTGCCAGCAGCAAAGAGGCCAGGGCTCGGTTAGAGACCCAGTACTTC
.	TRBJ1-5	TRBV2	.	CASTQETGFGNQPQHF	TGTGCCAGCACCCAAGAAACCGGATTCGGCAATCAGCCCCAGCATTTT
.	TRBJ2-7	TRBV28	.	CASSSEKTGAYYEQYF	TGTGCCAGCAGTTCAGAGAAGACAGGCGCCTACTACGAGCAGTACTTC
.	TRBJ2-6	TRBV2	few	CASSVPPMGLSKANVLTF	TGTGCCAGCAGCGTGCCCCCTATGGGACTTTCTAAGGCCAACGTCCTGACTTTC
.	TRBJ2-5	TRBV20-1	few	CSATGSWETQYF	TGCAGTGCCACCGGGAGTTGGGAGACCCAGTACTTC
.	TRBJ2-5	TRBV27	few	CASSFWGRTETQYF	TGTGCCAGCAGTTTTTGGGGGAGGACAGAGACCCAGTACTTC
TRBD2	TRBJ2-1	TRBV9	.	CASSVGFGGAVEQFF	TGTGCCAGCAGCGTAGGCTTCGGGGGGGCCGTTGAGCAGTTCTTC
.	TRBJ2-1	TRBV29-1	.	CSVDVDHAKQFF	TGCAGCGTTGACGTAGACCATGCGAAACAGTTCTTC